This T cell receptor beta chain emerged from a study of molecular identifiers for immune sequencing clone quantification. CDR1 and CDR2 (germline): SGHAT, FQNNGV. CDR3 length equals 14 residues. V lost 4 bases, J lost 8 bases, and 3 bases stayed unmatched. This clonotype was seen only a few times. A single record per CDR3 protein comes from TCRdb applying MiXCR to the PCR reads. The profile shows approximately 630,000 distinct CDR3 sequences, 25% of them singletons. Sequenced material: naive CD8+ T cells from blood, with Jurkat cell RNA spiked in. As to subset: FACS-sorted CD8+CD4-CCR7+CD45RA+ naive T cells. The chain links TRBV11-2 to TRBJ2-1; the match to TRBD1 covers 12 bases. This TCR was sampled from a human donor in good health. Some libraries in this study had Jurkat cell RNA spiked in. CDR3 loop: CASSSGQGADEQFF. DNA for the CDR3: TGTGCCAGCAGCTCGGGACAGGGGGCGGATGAGCAGTTCTTC.